A selection of T cell receptor beta chains follows, all from one sample in a study of shared T cell receptors in the human thymus. TCRdb keeps only in-frame clones here, not all; method: immunoSEQ multiplex PCR. The sample has hundreds of thousands of clones; roughly 94% are singletons. The specimen sequenced was thymocytes. These receptors all come from a human donor. Both conserved end residues are part of each CDR3. Each record gives: D gene, J gene, V gene, CDR3 DNA, CDR3 protein. D genes are given only for firm matches.

d_gene: -; j_gene: TRBJ1-1; v_gene: TRBV7-6; CDR3nt: TGTGCCAGCAGCTTAGCCCACGACCGGACCCTGAACACTGAAGCTTTCTTT; CDR3aa: CASSLAHDRTLNTEAFF
d_gene: -; j_gene: TRBJ2-3; v_gene: TRBV5-1; CDR3nt: TGCGCCAGCAGCTTGGCGGGAGACAGGGTCACAGATACGCAGTATTTT; CDR3aa: CASSLAGDRVTDTQYF
d_gene: -; j_gene: TRBJ1-1; v_gene: TRBV27; CDR3nt: TGTGCCAGCAGTTCCTCGGGAGGGGATTGGGGCACTGAAGCTTTCTTT; CDR3aa: CASSSSGGDWGTEAFF
d_gene: TRBD2; j_gene: TRBJ2-3; v_gene: TRBV7-3; CDR3nt: TGTGCCAGCAGCTTAACGGCTAGCGGGAGAGACACAGATACGCAGTATTTT; CDR3aa: CASSLTASGRDTDTQYF
d_gene: -; j_gene: TRBJ1-2; v_gene: TRBV6-6; CDR3nt: TGTGCCAGCAGTTACCCCACGGCAGCAGGCTATGGCTACACCTTC; CDR3aa: CASSYPTAAGYGYTF
d_gene: -; j_gene: TRBJ1-1; v_gene: TRBV7-9; CDR3nt: TGTGCCAGCAGCTTAGAATTCTTC; CDR3aa: CASSLEFF
d_gene: -; j_gene: TRBJ2-7; v_gene: TRBV9; CDR3nt: TGTGCCAGCAGCGTGTTCGAGGGTTCCTACGAGCAGTACTTC; CDR3aa: CASSVFEGSYEQYF
d_gene: TRBD2; j_gene: TRBJ2-5; v_gene: TRBV4-2; CDR3nt: TGTGCCAGCAGCCAAGCCGGGAGGATACAAGAGACCCAGTACTTC; CDR3aa: CASSQAGRIQETQYF
d_gene: TRBD1; j_gene: TRBJ1-5; v_gene: TRBV4-1; CDR3nt: TGCGCCAGCAGCCAAACCGGGACAGGGCGGCATCAGCCCCAGCATTTT; CDR3aa: CASSQTGTGRHQPQHF
d_gene: -; j_gene: TRBJ1-5; v_gene: TRBV28; CDR3nt: TGTGCCAGCACCATTAGCAGCAATCAGCCCCAGCATTTT; CDR3aa: CASTISSNQPQHF
d_gene: TRBD2; j_gene: TRBJ2-5; v_gene: TRBV6-6; CDR3nt: TGTGCCAGCAGTTCTAAGACTAGCAGAGAGACCCAGTACTTC; CDR3aa: CASSSKTSRETQYF
d_gene: TRBD1; j_gene: TRBJ2-5; v_gene: TRBV5-1; CDR3nt: TGCGCCAGCAGCTCGACAGGGGACCAAGAGACCCAGTACTTC; CDR3aa: CASSSTGDQETQYF
d_gene: TRBD2; j_gene: TRBJ2-2; v_gene: TRBV13; CDR3nt: TGTGCCAGCAGCGACACTCGGCTAGCGGGAGTAGGAGGGGAGCTGTTTTTT; CDR3aa: CASSDTRLAGVGGELFF
d_gene: TRBD1; j_gene: TRBJ2-7; v_gene: TRBV11-2; CDR3nt: TGTGCCGCCAGGCCCCCCAGGGGGCGCAACTACGAGCAGTACTTC; CDR3aa: CAARPPRGRNYEQYF
d_gene: -; j_gene: TRBJ1-4; v_gene: TRBV28; CDR3nt: TGTGCCAGCAGTTTTTCAGACGCGTTAAATGAAAAACTGTTTTTT; CDR3aa: CASSFSDALNEKLFF
d_gene: TRBD1; j_gene: TRBJ2-1; v_gene: TRBV28; CDR3nt: TGTGCCAGCAGTCCTGAAGACAGGGTTGGGAACAATGAGCAGTTCTTC; CDR3aa: CASSPEDRVGNNEQFF
d_gene: -; j_gene: TRBJ2-7; v_gene: TRBV6-1; CDR3nt: TGTGCCAGCAGCGGAAAGGGACTCCTCTACGAGCAGTACTTC; CDR3aa: CASSGKGLLYEQYF